This TCR beta chain emerged from a study of cytomegalovirus exposure and HLA in healthy donors. The wider study: A prior analysis found about 110 million unique TCR beta sequences from about 179 million T cells.

Use of 60 Vbeta and 13 Jbeta primers characterized the PCR. TCRdb keeps only in-frame clones here, not all; method: immunoSEQ multiplex PCR. Here the sample spans 90,000 or so clones, 75% to 85% being singletons. V was clipped by 5 bases and J by 0 bases, with 11 bases between them. CDR3 length equals 14 residues. Germline V CDR1 and CDR2: SGHVS, FQNEAQ. For this clone: No antigen is known for it.

Study outcomes and limitations: Excluded were some V segments that proved indistinguishable, including TRBV6-2 and TRBV6-3.

The sequencing sample was made of PBMCs. This sequence was found in a man aged 25-45 years in good health and CMV-seropositive. This rearrangement joins TRBV7-8 to TRBJ2-7; D not resolved. The CDR3 spells CASSRRQDSYEQYF. CDR3 DNA sequence: TGTGCCAGCAGCCGAAGACAAGACTCCTACGAGCAGTACTTC.